A selection of T cell receptor beta chains follows, all from one sample in a study of CD8 T cells in Susac syndrome. TCRdb reprocessed the immunoSEQ multiplex PCR reads via MiXCR and lists one record per CDR3 protein. This sample has around 300,000 distinct CDR3 sequences; approximately 85% occur once, and the top ten carry around 0.22%. Sequenced input: CD8+ T cells from PBMCs. Receptor source: a human donor with multiple sclerosis. CDR3s include the opening cysteine and the closing phenylalanine or tryptophan. A D gene is named only where the DNA matches it firmly. Size tells how often a clone was seen (once, few, many) or the class of an expanded clone, and some rows leave it out.

TRBJ2-2 | . | 13 | . | TRBV12-3/TRBV12-4 | CASSLLLTGELFF | TGTGCCAGCAGTTTATTGTTGACCGGGGAGCTGTTTTTT
TRBJ2-7 | once | 16 | TRBD1 | TRBV12-3/TRBV12-4 | CASSPLPQGVIYEQYF | TGTGCCAGCAGTCCCCTCCCACAGGGGGTAATCTACGAGCAGTACTTC
TRBJ2-7 | . | 16 | TRBD2 | TRBV7-9 | CASSSLGTSGEYEQYF | TGTGCCAGCAGCAGCTTAGGAACTAGCGGGGAATACGAGCAGTACTTC
TRBJ2-7 | few | 15 | . | TRBV4-1 | CASSQKTDWGNEQYF | TGCGCCAGCAGCCAAAAAACCGACTGGGGAAACGAGCAGTACTTC
TRBJ2-2 | . | 14 | . | TRBV5-6 | CASSLLTNTGELFF | TGTGCCAGCAGCTTGTTAACAAACACCGGGGAGCTGTTTTTT
TRBJ2-1 | . | 13 | . | TRBV25-1 | CASSAGSLNEQFF | TGTGCCAGCAGTGCAGGGTCCCTCAATGAGCAGTTCTTC
TRBJ1-1 | . | 15 | . | TRBV4-3 | CASSQDGVGGTEAFF | TGCGCCAGCAGCCAAGATGGGGTAGGGGGAACTGAAGCTTTCTTT
TRBJ2-7 | . | 13 | TRBD2 | TRBV30 | CAWSWTSGNEQYF | TGTGCCTGGAGTTGGACTAGCGGGAACGAGCAGTACTTC
TRBJ2-7 | once | 15 | . | TRBV4-1 | CASSQARATSYEQYF | TGCGCCAGCAGCCAAGCCAGGGCTACCTCCTACGAGCAGTACTTC
TRBJ2-6 | . | 16 | . | TRBV27 | CASSYHGPSGANVLIF | TGTGCCAGCAGTTACCACGGACCCTCTGGGGCCAACGTCCTGATTTTC
TRBJ2-7 | . | 13 | . | TRBV27 | CASSLSRDYEQYF | TGTGCCAGCAGTTTATCACGAGACTACGAGCAGTACTTC
TRBJ1-2 | . | 14 | . | TRBV9 | CASSAYRDNYGYTF | TGTGCCAGCAGCGCTTACAGGGATAACTATGGCTACACCTTC
TRBJ2-3 | . | 19 | . | TRBV28 | CASSPGARSGPISTNTQYF | TGTGCCAGCAGTCCTGGGGCCCGTAGCGGACCAATCAGCACAAATACGCAGTATTTT
TRBJ2-3 | . | 17 | TRBD2 | TRBV9 | CASSGRGLAGITDTQYF | TGTGCCAGCAGCGGCCGGGGACTAGCGGGGATAACAGATACGCAGTATTTT
TRBJ1-2 | . | 13 | . | TRBV4-3 | CASRMGYNYGYTF | TGCGCCAGCAGAATGGGTTACAACTATGGCTACACCTTC
TRBJ2-7 | once | 16 | . | TRBV27 | CASSLSVTGFYYEQYF | TGTGCCAGCAGTTTATCGGTCACAGGGTTCTACTACGAGCAGTACTTC
TRBJ1-1 | once | 12 | . | TRBV27 | CASGHMNTEAFF | TGTGCCAGCGGCCACATGAACACTGAAGCTTTCTTT
TRBJ2-4 | . | 18 | TRBD2 | TRBV9 | CASSPFGLAGGRGNIQYF | TGTGCCAGCAGCCCCTTTGGACTAGCGGGAGGGCGGGGAAACATTCAGTACTTC
TRBJ2-7 | . | 14 | . | TRBV28 | CASTETDSSYEQYF | TGTGCCAGCACCGAGACGGACAGCTCCTACGAGCAGTACTTC
TRBJ2-7 | . | 15 | TRBD2 | TRBV7-9 | CASSLGLAGVNEQYF | TGTGCCAGCAGCCTGGGACTAGCGGGAGTCAACGAGCAGTACTTC
TRBJ1-1 | . | 14 | TRBD1 | TRBV27 | CASSAQGADTEAFF | TGTGCCAGCAGCGCCCAGGGGGCCGACACTGAAGCTTTCTTT
TRBJ2-5 | . | 17 | TRBD2 | TRBV18 | CASSPGSAGVEWETQYF | TGTGCCAGCTCGCCCGGGTCTGCGGGAGTGGAGTGGGAGACCCAGTACTTC
TRBJ2-1 | . | 15 | TRBD2 | TRBV12-3/TRBV12-4 | CASTDGASGRYEQFF | TGTGCCAGCACCGACGGGGCTAGCGGGAGGTACGAGCAGTTCTTC
TRBJ1-5 | . | 15 | . | TRBV21-1 | CASSKAEDRGQPQHF | TGTGCCAGCAGCAAGGCGGAGGACCGCGGCCAGCCCCAGCATTTT
TRBJ2-1 | . | 14 | TRBD2 | TRBV29-1 | CSVVREASYNEQFF | TGCAGCGTTGTGCGGGAGGCCTCCTACAATGAGCAGTTCTTC
TRBJ2-1 | . | 15 | TRBD2 | TRBV27 | CASSWGTSGYNEQFF | TGTGCCAGCAGTTGGGGGACTAGCGGATACAATGAGCAGTTCTTC
TRBJ2-7 | few | 14 | . | TRBV18 | CASSPPAKSYEQYF | TGTGCCAGCTCACCACCGGCCAAATCCTACGAGCAGTACTTC
TRBJ2-2 | . | 16 | . | TRBV3-1 | CASSQMDSLGTGELFF | TGTGCCAGCAGCCAAATGGACTCACTAGGGACCGGGGAGCTGTTTTTT
TRBJ2-5 | . | 24 | TRBD2 | TRBV25-1 | CASSDIPPGLAGVLAPSNQETQYF | TGTGCCAGCAGTGACATACCCCCGGGACTAGCGGGAGTGTTGGCACCTTCGAACCAAGAGACCCAGTACTTC
TRBJ2-7 | . | 16 | . | TRBV11-2 | CASSLIQGGGPYEQYF | TGTGCCAGCAGCTTAATACAGGGCGGGGGACCCTACGAGCAGTACTTC
TRBJ1-1 | . | 12 | . | TRBV30 | CAWGIGGAEAFF | TGTGCCTGGGGAATAGGGGGGGCTGAAGCTTTCTTT
TRBJ2-2 | . | 11 | . | TRBV12-3/TRBV12-4 | CANSLTGELFF | TGTGCCAACAGTTTGACTGGGGAGCTGTTTTTT
TRBJ2-7 | . | 13 | TRBD1 | TRBV11-2 | CASSLTGAHEQYF | TGTGCCAGCAGCTTGACAGGGGCCCACGAGCAGTACTTC
TRBJ2-7 | few | 14 | . | TRBV5-1 | CASSLEYNSYEQYF | TGCGCCAGCAGCTTGGAATACAACTCCTACGAGCAGTACTTC
TRBJ2-1 | . | 15 | . | TRBV27 | CASSEGPSAYNEQFF | TGTGCCAGCAGTGAAGGACCATCGGCCTACAATGAGCAGTTCTTC
TRBJ1-1 | . | 13 | . | TRBV6-2/TRBV6-3 | CASSYRDRTEAFF | TGTGCCAGCAGTTACAGGGACCGGACTGAAGCTTTCTTT
TRBJ2-5 | . | 13 | TRBD1 | TRBV29-1 | CSAFSTGGETQYF | TGCAGCGCCTTTTCGACAGGGGGAGAGACCCAGTACTTC
TRBJ2-2 | . | 16 | . | TRBV7-9 | CASSLRYGRGSGELFF | TGTGCCAGCAGCTTAAGATACGGGAGAGGTTCCGGGGAGCTGTTTTTT
TRBJ2-7 | few | 14 | . | TRBV4-1 | CASSQVWLGYEQYF | TGCGCCAGCAGCCAAGTGTGGTTGGGCTACGAGCAGTACTTC
TRBJ2-4 | . | 19 | TRBD1 | TRBV4-3 | CASSQERWRTGWAKNIQYF | TGCGCCAGCAGCCAAGAGCGTTGGAGGACAGGGTGGGCCAAAAACATTCAGTACTTC
TRBJ1-3 | . | 14 | . | TRBV29-1 | CSVYGHDSGNTIYF | TGCAGCGTTTACGGGCACGACTCTGGAAACACCATATATTTT
TRBJ2-1 | once | 18 | TRBD2 | TRBV20-1 | CSANPRIAGVLFGNEQFF | TGCAGTGCTAACCCCAGGATAGCGGGAGTATTATTCGGCAATGAGCAGTTCTTC
TRBJ2-1 | . | 17 | TRBD2 | TRBV7-9 | CASSLAGRGLENNEQFF | TGTGCCAGCAGCTTAGCCGGGAGGGGGTTGGAGAACAATGAGCAGTTCTTC
TRBJ1-1 | . | 12 | . | TRBV10-2 | CASPRRRTEAFF | TGCGCCAGCCCACGAAGGCGGACTGAAGCTTTCTTT
TRBJ2-1 | . | 14 | TRBD2 | TRBV14 | CASSPWGGTNEQFF | TGTGCCAGCAGCCCGTGGGGAGGGACCAATGAGCAGTTCTTC
TRBJ1-5 | . | 15 | . | TRBV19 | CASSETAESNQPQHF | TGTGCCAGTAGTGAGACAGCGGAAAGCAATCAGCCCCAGCATTTT
TRBJ1-1 | . | 12 | . | TRBV28 | CASSPRREEAFF | TGTGCCAGCAGCCCGCGCCGGGAGGAAGCTTTCTTT
TRBJ2-1 | . | 19 | TRBD2 | TRBV15 | CATSRDSRLLAGVGNEQFF | TGTGCCACCAGCAGAGATTCCCGTTTACTAGCGGGAGTGGGTAATGAGCAGTTCTTC
TRBJ1-5 | . | 13 | . | TRBV12-3/TRBV12-4 | CASEWGDNQPQHF | TGTGCCAGCGAGTGGGGAGACAATCAGCCCCAGCATTTT
TRBJ2-7 | few | 13 | . | TRBV6-5 | CASSYSGRYEQYF | TGTGCCAGCAGTTACTCGGGCCGGTACGAGCAGTACTTC
TRBJ2-1 | . | 17 | TRBD2 | TRBV7-7 | CASSLLEAGVKDNEQFF | TGTGCCAGCAGCTTATTGGAGGCGGGAGTCAAGGACAATGAGCAGTTCTTC
TRBJ2-3 | . | 11 | . | TRBV25-1 | CASSNRDTRYF | TGTGCTAGCAGTAATAGGGATACGCGGTATTTT
TRBJ2-7 | . | 19 | TRBD2 | TRBV27 | CASSPLGLAGLDPLYEQYF | TGTGCCAGCAGTCCCCTGGGACTAGCGGGCCTTGACCCCCTCTACGAGCAGTACTTC
TRBJ2-1 | . | 17 | . | TRBV6-2/TRBV6-3 | CASSYSTDGGLYNEQFF | TGTGCCAGCAGTTACTCTACCGACGGGGGGCTCTACAATGAGCAGTTCTTC
TRBJ2-7 | . | 16 | TRBD2 | TRBV29-1 | CSVEGVAGDPEYEQYF | TGCAGCGTTGAAGGGGTGGCGGGAGACCCAGAGTACGAGCAGTACTTC